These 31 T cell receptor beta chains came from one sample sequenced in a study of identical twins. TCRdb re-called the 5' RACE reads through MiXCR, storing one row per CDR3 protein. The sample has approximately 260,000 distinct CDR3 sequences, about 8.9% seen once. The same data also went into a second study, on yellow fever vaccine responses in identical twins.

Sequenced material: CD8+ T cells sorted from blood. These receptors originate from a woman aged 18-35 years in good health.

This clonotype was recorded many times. Here the CDR3 reads CASSQEGTGVGRGGYTF. The DNA for the CDR3 is TGTGCCAGCAGCCAAGAAGGGACAGGGGTCGGTCGGGGCGGCTACACCTTC. This chain links TRBV4-2 with TRBJ1-2; 10 nucleotides line up with TRBD1. The germline V gene has CDR1 LGHNA and CDR2 YNFKEQ. This CDR3 comprises 17 residues. With 0 bases clipped from V and 8 bases from J, the junction kept 12 bases outside the gene matches.

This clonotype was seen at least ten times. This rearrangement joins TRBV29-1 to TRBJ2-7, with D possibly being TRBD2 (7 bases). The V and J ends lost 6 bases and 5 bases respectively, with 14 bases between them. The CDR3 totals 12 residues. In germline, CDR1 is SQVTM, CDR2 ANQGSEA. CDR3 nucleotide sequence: TGCAGCGTCAGCAGGGGAGGGGACGAGCAGTACTTC. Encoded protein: CSVSRGGDEQYF.

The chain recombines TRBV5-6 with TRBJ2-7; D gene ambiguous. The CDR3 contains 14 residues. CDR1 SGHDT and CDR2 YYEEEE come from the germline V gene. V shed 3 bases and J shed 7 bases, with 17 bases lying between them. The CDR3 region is CASSSAYAPGEQYF. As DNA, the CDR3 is TGTGCCAGCAGCTCTGCTTACGCCCCCGGTGAGCAGTACTTC.

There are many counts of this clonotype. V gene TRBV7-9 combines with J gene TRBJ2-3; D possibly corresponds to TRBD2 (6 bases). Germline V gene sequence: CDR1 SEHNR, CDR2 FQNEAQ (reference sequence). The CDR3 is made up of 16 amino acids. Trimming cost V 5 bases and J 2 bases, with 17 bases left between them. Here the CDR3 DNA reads TGTGCCAGCAGCAGTACGGTAGCGGACCACACAGATACGCAGTATTTT. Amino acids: CASSSTVADHTDTQYF.

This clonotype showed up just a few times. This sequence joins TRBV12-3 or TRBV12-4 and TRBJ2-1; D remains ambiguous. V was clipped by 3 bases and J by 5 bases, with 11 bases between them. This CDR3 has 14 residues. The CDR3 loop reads CASSLATEHNEQFF. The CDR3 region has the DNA TGTGCCAGCAGTTTGGCGACGGAGCACAATGAGCAGTTCTTC.

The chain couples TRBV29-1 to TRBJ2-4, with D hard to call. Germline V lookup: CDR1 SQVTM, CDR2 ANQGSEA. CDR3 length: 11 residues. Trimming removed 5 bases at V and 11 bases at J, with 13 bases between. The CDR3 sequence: CSVIDTLLQYF. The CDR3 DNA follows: TGCAGCGTTATTGACACACTCCTTCAGTACTTC.

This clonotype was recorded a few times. The CDR3 DNA follows: TGTGCCATCGCTAGCGGGAGTGACTCCTACGAGCAGTACTTC. It translates to CAIASGSDSYEQYF. This chain uses TRBV27 with TRBJ2-7; 10 bases agree with TRBD2. V shed 10 bases, J shed 0 bases, and the junction held 6 bases outside the gene matches. Germline V gene lookup returns CDR1 MNHEY and CDR2 SMNVEV (reference sequence). The length of the CDR3 is 14 residues.

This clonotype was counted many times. CDR3 residues: CASSQAGQEMYF. DNA of the CDR3: TGTGCCAGCAGCCAAGCAGGCCAGGAGATGTACTTC. V is TRBV3-1 and J is TRBJ2-7, with D unresolved. V lost 1 base, J lost 12 bases, and 13 bases lay in between. Germline V lookup: CDR1 LGHDT, CDR2 YNNKEL (reference sequence). The CDR3 consists of 12 residues.

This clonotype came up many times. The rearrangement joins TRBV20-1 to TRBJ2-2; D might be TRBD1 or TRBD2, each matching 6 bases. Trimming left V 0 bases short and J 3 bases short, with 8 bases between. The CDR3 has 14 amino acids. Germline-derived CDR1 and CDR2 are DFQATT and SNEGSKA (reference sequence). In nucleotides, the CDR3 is TGCAGTGCTAGAGAGGAGGGGGACACCGGGGAGCTGTTTTTT. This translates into CSAREEGDTGELFF.

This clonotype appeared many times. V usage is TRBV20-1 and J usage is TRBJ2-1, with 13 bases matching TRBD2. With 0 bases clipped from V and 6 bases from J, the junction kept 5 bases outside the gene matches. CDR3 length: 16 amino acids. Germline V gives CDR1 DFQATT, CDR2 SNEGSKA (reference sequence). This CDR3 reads CSARDPRTSGSNEQFF. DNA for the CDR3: TGCAGTGCTAGAGATCCGAGGACTAGCGGGAGCAATGAGCAGTTCTTC.

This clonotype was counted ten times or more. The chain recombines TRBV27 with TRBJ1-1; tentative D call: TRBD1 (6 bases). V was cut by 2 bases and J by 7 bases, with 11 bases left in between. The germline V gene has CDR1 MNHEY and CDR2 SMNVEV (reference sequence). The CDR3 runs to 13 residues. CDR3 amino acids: CASSLMGRGEAFF. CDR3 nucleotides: TGTGCCAGCAGTTTAATGGGCAGGGGTGAAGCTTTCTTT.

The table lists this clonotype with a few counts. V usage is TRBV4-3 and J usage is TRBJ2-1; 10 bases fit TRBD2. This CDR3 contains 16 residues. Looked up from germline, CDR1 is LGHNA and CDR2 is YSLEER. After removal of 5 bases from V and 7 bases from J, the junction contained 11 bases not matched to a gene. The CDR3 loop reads CASSETLAGEGNEQFF. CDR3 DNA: TGCGCCAGCAGCGAAACTCTAGCGGGAGAGGGTAATGAGCAGTTCTTC.

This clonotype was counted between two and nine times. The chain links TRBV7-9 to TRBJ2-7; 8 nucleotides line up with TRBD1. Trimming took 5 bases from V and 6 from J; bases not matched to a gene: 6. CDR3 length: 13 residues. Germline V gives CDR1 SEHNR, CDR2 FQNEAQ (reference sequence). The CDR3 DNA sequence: TGTGCCAGCAGCGGGAGGACAGGGTTCGAGCAGTACTTC. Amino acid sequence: CASSGRTGFEQYF.

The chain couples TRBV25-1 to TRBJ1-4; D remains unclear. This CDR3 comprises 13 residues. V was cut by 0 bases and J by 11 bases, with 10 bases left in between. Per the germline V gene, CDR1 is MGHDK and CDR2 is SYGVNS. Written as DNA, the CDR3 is TGTGCCAGCAGTGAATATTCGAAAGGGAAACTGTTTTTT. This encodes CASSEYSKGKLFF. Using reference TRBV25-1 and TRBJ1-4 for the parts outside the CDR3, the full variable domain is EADIYQTPRYLVIGTGKKITLECSQTMGHDKMYWYQQDPGMELHLIHYSYGVNSTEKGDLSSESTVSRIRTEHFPLTLESARPSHTSQYLCASSEYSKGKLFFGSGTQLSVL.

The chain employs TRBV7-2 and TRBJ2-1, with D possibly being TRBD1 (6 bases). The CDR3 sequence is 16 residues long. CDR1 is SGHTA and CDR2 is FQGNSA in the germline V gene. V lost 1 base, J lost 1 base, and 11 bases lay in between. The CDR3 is CASSLGGRLSYNEQFF. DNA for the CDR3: TGTGCCAGCAGCTTAGGGGGGCGTCTATCCTACAATGAGCAGTTCTTC.

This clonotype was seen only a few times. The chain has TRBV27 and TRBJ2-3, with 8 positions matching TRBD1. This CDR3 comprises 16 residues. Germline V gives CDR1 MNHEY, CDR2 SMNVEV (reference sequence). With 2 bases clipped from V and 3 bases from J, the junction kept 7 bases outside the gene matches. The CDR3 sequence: CASSLGDRGVTDTQYF. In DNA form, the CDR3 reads TGTGCCAGCAGTTTAGGAGACAGGGGCGTGACAGATACGCAGTATTTT.

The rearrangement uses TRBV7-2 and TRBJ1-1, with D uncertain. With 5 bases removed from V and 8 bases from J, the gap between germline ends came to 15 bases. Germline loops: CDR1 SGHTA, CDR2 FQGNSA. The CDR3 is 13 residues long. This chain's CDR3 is CASSRWAGEEAFF. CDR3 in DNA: TGTGCCAGCAGCCGCTGGGCAGGAGAGGAAGCTTTCTTT.

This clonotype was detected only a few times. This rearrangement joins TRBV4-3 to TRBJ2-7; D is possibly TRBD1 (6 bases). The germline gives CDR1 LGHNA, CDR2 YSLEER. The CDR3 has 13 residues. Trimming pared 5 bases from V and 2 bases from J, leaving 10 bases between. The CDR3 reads CASSKGGAYEQYF. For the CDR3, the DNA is TGCGCCAGCAGCAAAGGGGGAGCCTACGAGCAGTACTTC.

The CDR3: CASSPTGTVSYEQYF. For the CDR3, the DNA is TGTGCCAGCAGTCCCACCGGGACAGTGTCCTACGAGCAGTACTTC. The chain employs TRBV28 and TRBJ2-7; TRBD1 matches at 7 bases. The CDR3 extends over 15 amino acids. Looked up from germline, CDR1 is MDHEN and CDR2 is SYDVKM. The junction had 8 bases not matched to a gene; V was cut back by 5 bases and J by 1 base. Together with reference TRBV28 and TRBJ2-7, the CDR3 gives the full variable domain: DVKVTQSSRYLVKRTGEKVFLECVQDMDHENMFWYRQDPGLGLRLIYFSYDVKMKEKGDIPEGYSVSREKKERFSLILESASTNQTSMYLCASSPTGTVSYEQYFGPGTRLTVT.

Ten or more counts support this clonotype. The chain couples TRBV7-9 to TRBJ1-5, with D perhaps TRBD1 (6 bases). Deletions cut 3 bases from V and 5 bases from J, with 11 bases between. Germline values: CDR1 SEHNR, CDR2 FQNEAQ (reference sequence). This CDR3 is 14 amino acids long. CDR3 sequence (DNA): TGTGCCAGCAGCTTCGGACAGAGCGATCAGCCCCAGCATTTT. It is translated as CASSFGQSDQPQHF.

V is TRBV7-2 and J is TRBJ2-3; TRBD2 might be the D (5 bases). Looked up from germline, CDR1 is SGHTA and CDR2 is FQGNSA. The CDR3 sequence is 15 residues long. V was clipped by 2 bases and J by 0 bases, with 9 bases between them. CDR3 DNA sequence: TGTGCCAGCAGCTTATTCCTAGCCAGCACAGATACGCAGTATTTT. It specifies CASSLFLASTDTQYF.

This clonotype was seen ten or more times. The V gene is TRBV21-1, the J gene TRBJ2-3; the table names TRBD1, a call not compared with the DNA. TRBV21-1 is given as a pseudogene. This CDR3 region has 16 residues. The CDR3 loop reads CASSKVRDRAGDTQYF. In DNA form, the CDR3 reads TGTGCCAGCAGCAAAGTACGGGACAGGGCGGGAGATACGCAGTATTTT.

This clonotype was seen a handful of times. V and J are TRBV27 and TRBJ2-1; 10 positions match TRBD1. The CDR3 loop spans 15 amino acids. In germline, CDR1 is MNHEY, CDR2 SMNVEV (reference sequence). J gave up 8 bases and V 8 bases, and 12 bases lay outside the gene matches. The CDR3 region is CASELRTGGGDEQFF. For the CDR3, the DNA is TGTGCCAGCGAACTTAGGACAGGGGGAGGTGATGAGCAGTTCTTC.

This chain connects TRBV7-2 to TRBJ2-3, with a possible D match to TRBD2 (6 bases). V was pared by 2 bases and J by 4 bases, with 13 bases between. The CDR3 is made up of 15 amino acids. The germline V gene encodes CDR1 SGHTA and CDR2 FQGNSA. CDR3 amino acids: CASSLRTGVPDTQYF. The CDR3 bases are TGTGCCAGCAGCTTACGGACGGGAGTCCCAGATACGCAGTATTTT.

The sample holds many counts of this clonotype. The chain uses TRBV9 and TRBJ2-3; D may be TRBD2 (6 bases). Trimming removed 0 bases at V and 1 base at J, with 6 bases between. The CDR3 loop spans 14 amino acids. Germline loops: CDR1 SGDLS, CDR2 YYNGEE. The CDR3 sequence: CASSVVAGTDTQYF. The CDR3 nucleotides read TGTGCCAGCAGCGTAGTAGCGGGCACAGATACGCAGTATTTT.

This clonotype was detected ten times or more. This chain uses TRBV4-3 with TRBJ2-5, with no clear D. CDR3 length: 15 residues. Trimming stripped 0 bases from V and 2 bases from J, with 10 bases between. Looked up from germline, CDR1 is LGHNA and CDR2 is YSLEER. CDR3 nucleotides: TGCGCCAGCAGCCAAGAGGCGGCTCATCAAGAGACCCAGTACTTC. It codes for CASSQEAAHQETQYF.

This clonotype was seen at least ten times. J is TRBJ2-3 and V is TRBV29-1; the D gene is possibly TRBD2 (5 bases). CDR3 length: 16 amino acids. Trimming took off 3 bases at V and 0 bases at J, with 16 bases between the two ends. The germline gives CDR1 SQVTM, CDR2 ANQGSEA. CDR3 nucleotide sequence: TGCAGCGTTGATCCCCTGGTTGGGAGCAGCACAGATACGCAGTATTTT. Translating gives CSVDPLVGSSTDTQYF.

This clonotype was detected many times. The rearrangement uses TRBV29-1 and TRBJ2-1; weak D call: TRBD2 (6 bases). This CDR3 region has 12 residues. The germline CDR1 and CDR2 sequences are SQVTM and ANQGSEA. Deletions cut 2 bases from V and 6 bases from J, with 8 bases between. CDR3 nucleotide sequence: TGCAGCGTTGAACGGGAGTCCAATGAGCAGTTCTTC. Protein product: CSVERESNEQFF.

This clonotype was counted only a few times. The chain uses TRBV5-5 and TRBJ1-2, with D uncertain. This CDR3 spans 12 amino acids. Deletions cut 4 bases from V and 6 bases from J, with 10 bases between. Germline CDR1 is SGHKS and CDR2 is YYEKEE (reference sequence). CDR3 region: CASSPKWDGYTF. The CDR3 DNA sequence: TGTGCCAGCAGCCCCAAGTGGGATGGCTACACCTTC.

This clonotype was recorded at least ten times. The CDR3 DNA reads as TGCGCCAGCAGCTTGCACGGGGCCCGGGAGGAGACCCAGTACTTC. Its protein is CASSLHGAREETQYF. The chain couples TRBV5-1 to TRBJ2-5, with D perhaps matching TRBD2 (6 bases). V was pared by 1 base and J by 5 bases, with 15 bases between. Germline CDR1 and CDR2: SGHRS and YFSETQ. The CDR3 runs 15 residues. Combining the CDR3 with reference TRBV5-1 and TRBJ2-5 gives the whole variable domain KAGVTQTPRYLIKTRGQQVTLSCSPISGHRSVSWYQQTPGQGLQFLFEYFSETQRNKGNFPGRFSGRQFSNSRSEMNVSTLELGDSALYLCASSLHGAREETQYFGPGTRLLVL.

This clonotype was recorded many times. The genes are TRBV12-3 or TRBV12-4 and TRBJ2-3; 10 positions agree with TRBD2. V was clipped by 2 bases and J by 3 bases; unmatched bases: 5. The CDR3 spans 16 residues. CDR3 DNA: TGTGCCAGCAGTTTACTAGCGGGAGCGATAACAGATACGCAGTATTTT. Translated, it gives CASSLLAGAITDTQYF.